This TCR beta chain originates from a study of blood T cell repertoires in COVID-19. Per the study methods: Estimates of nucleated cell counts were drawn from the amplification of reference gene primers. Here immunoSEQ multiplex PCR was the method, and the copy in TCRdb shows in-frame clones only, minus some. For V, J and clone size, that table is used; D and trimming come from the DNA. The repertoire consists of around 92,000 clones, with less than 85% occurring once and the leading ten covering 3% to 4.5%. The germline gives CDR1 MNHEY, CDR2 SMNVEV (reference sequence). V was clipped by 5 bases and J by 7 bases; unmatched bases: 12. This CDR3 is built from 15 residues. It was during active infection that Seattle patients were enrolled and then longitudinally followed.

The receptor comes from a man between 65 and 85 years old with COVID-19, enrolled during active disease. The genes are TRBV27 and TRBJ1-1, with 8 bases lining up with TRBD1. The sample taken for sequencing was peripheral blood. The CDR3 bases are TGTGCCAGCAGTATACAGGGGGTATCTCCTCGTGAAGCTTTCTTT. Residues: CASSIQGVSPREAFF.